The 24 T cell receptor beta chains reported below all come from one sample, sequenced in a study of T cells in Graves' hyperthyroidism and ophthalmopathy. Amplified regions were TCR beta CDR3 sequences from RNA transcripts. Initially, a first-round RT-PCR of the TCR CDR3 employed the HTBI primer set. TCRdb redid the calling of the multiplex PCR reads with MiXCR, one entry per CDR3 protein. The data contain roughly 640,000 distinct CDR3 sequences, about a sixth of them seen just once; the ten biggest clones take up 2.5% to 4%. Sequenced sample: blood. The receptors derive from a woman between 35 and 50 years old with Graves' ophthalmopathy.

This rearrangement joins TRBV9 to TRBJ2-3, with 9 bases aligning to TRBD2. This CDR3 comprises 17 residues. V shed 7 bases, J shed 5 bases, and the junction held 17 bases outside the gene matches. CDR1 is SGDLS and CDR2 is YYNGEE in the germline V gene. The CDR3 reads CASSVLGLAASEDTQYF. The DNA for the CDR3 is TGTGCCAGCTCCGTCTTGGGACTAGCCGCTTCAGAAGATACGCAGTATTTT.

This clonotype was detected a few times. The V gene is TRBV5-1, the J gene TRBJ2-5; TRBD2 agrees at 11 bases. Trimming took 5 bases from V and 4 from J; bases not matched to a gene: 7. CDR1 and CDR2 from the germline V gene are SGHRS and YFSETQ. There are 15 residues in the CDR3. The CDR3 spells CASSSGGASPETQYF. As DNA, the CDR3 is TGCGCCAGCAGTAGCGGGGGGGCATCTCCAGAGACCCAGTACTTC.

This clonotype appeared many times. The CDR3 coding sequence is TGCAGTGCTCGAGCGGGAGGAGTAGGCTCCTACAATGAGCAGTTCTTC. As protein: CSARAGGVGSYNEQFF. The chain is built from TRBV20-1 and TRBJ2-1; 9 bases map to TRBD2. With 5 bases clipped from V and 0 bases from J, the junction kept 8 bases outside the gene matches. This CDR3 contains 16 residues. Germline V gives CDR1 DFQATT, CDR2 SNEGSKA (reference sequence).

At least ten counts were recorded for this clonotype. The chain links TRBV20-1 to TRBJ2-3, with 12 nucleotides matching TRBD2. There are 15 residues in the CDR3. The V segment lost 4 bases and the J segment 5 bases; nucleotides outside the gene matches: 7. Germline V gene sequence: CDR1 DFQATT, CDR2 SNEGSKA (reference sequence). The CDR3: CSATPGLAGGDTQYF. CDR3 DNA: TGCAGTGCTACCCCGGGACTAGCGGGCGGAGATACGCAGTATTTT.

This clonotype was counted at least ten times. This rearrangement joins TRBV5-1 to TRBJ2-1; 10 bases are shared with TRBD2. Germline values: CDR1 SGHRS, CDR2 YFSETQ. The ends lost 2 bases at V and 5 bases at J; junction bases unmatched: 4. The CDR3 is 15 residues long. The CDR3 region has the DNA TGCGCCAGCAGCTTAGGGACTAGCGTAAACAATGAGCAGTTCTTC. Amino acids: CASSLGTSVNNEQFF.

In this sample, this clonotype turned up many times. This chain uses TRBV18 with TRBJ2-5; D remains unclear. V lost 3 bases to trimming and J lost 1 base, with 3 bases between them. Looked up from germline, CDR1 is KGHSH and CDR2 is LQKENI. The CDR3 has 12 amino acids. CDR3 sequence: CASSPGQETQYF. CDR3 nucleotide sequence: TGTGCCAGCTCACCGGGCCAAGAGACCCAGTACTTC.

The chain combines TRBV5-8 with TRBJ1-6; no reliable D call. With 4 bases removed from V and 4 bases from J, the gap between germline ends came to 21 bases. The CDR3 totals 18 residues. Germline V gives CDR1 SGHTS, CDR2 YDEGEE. In DNA, the CDR3 is TGTGCCAGCAGCCGGTTCCAATACATGACGGATTATAATTCACCCCTCCACTTT. It is translated as CASSRFQYMTDYNSPLHF.

The rearrangement uses TRBV7-9 and TRBJ2-7; 7 bases are shared with TRBD1. This CDR3 region has 14 residues. From germline, CDR1 is SEHNR and CDR2 FQNEAQ (reference sequence). With V trimmed by 6 bases and J by 2 bases, 7 bases remained unmatched. CDR3 amino acids: CASSQQGPAYEQYF. The CDR3 DNA reads as TGTGCCAGCAGTCAACAGGGGCCCGCCTACGAGCAGTACTTC.

Only a few counts were recorded for this clonotype. V is TRBV27 and J is TRBJ2-7, with D possibly being TRBD1 (6 bases). The CDR3 is 15 amino acids. V shed 2 bases and J shed 2 bases, with 13 bases lying between them. Germline CDR1 reads MNHEY; CDR2 reads SMNVEV (reference sequence). CDR3 nucleotides: TGTGCCAGCAGTTTACGTCGAGGGACACCCTACGAGCAGTACTTC. Translation gives CASSLRRGTPYEQYF.

The V call is TRBV20-1, the J call TRBJ1-3; TRBD1 matches 9 bases. Germline V CDR1 and CDR2: DFQATT, SNEGSKA (reference sequence). This CDR3 contains 16 residues. V dropped 5 bases and J dropped 0; count of bases not matched to a gene: 8. The CDR3 bases are TGCAGTGCTCCGGACAGGGGAAAGGACTCTGGAAACACCATATATTTT. This gives the protein CSAPDRGKDSGNTIYF.

V is TRBV5-4 and J is TRBJ2-1; 8 bases align to TRBD2. The J call may be mistaken, given a closer DNA end match to TRBJ2-7. Germline V lookup: CDR1 SGHNT, CDR2 YYREEE (reference sequence). This CDR3 contains 14 residues. For the CDR3, the DNA is TGTGCCAGCAGCTCGGGAGGGTACTACAATGAGCAGTACTTC. Translating it yields CASSSGGYYNEQYF.

The genes are TRBV7-3 and TRBJ2-7, with 10 bases matching TRBD1. The CDR3 is 14 amino acids. Germline CDR1 SGHTA, CDR2 FQGTGA. Losses at the gene ends were 4 bases for V and 6 bases for J; bases not matched to a gene: 6. Here the CDR3 DNA reads TGTGCCAGCAGCTCCGGGACAGGGGATCGCGAGCAGTACTTC. Translation gives CASSSGTGDREQYF.

The chain recombines TRBV10-3 with TRBJ1-1; D remains ambiguous. The V gene lost 3 bases and the J gene lost 1 base, with 9 bases spanning the gap. CDR3 length: 14 residues. The germline gives CDR1 ENHRY, CDR2 SYGVKD. In nucleotides, the CDR3 is TGTGCCATCAGTGAATCGTCTGGGAACACTGAAGCTTTCTTT. It is translated as CAISESSGNTEAFF.

This clonotype was recorded at least ten times. This chain joins TRBV29-1 and TRBJ2-5, with a possible D match to TRBD1 (7 bases). The CDR3 runs to 12 residues. Germline CDR1 reads SQVTM; CDR2 reads ANQGSEA. V lost 4 bases to trimming and J lost 4 bases, with 10 bases between them. Here the CDR3 DNA reads TGCAGCGTTGGCCAGGGGGGAGAGACCCAGTACTTC. This codes for CSVGQGGETQYF.

The chain joins TRBV12-3 or TRBV12-4 to TRBJ1-4, with D hard to call. The CDR3 totals 15 residues. V lost 8 bases, J lost 0 bases, and 13 bases lay in between. CDR3 residues: CASSPVRPTNEKLFF. CDR3 DNA sequence: TGTGCCAGCTCCCCGGTACGCCCAACTAATGAAAAACTGTTTTTT.

This clonotype was detected ten times or more. This chain links TRBV7-9 with TRBJ2-1, with D perhaps given as TRBD1 or TRBD2 (5 bases each). There are 14 residues in the CDR3. Trimming stripped 1 base from V and 5 bases from J, with 9 bases between. The germline CDR1 and CDR2 sequences are SEHNR and FQNEAQ (reference sequence). The CDR3 spells CASSLEGTNNEQFF. The CDR3 DNA sequence: TGTGCCAGCAGCTTAGAGGGGACCAACAATGAGCAGTTCTTC.

The chain couples TRBV2 to TRBJ1-1; D is possibly TRBD1 (6 bases). The CDR3 is made up of 14 amino acids. The germline V and J ends were trimmed by 5 bases and 2 bases, with 12 bases remaining between them. Germline V gene sequence: CDR1 SNHLY, CDR2 FYNNEI. The DNA of the CDR3 is TGTGCCAGCAGTCGTCAGGGGTATAACACTGAAGCTTTCTTT. Residues: CASSRQGYNTEAFF.

The V gene is TRBV20-1, the J gene TRBJ2-1; 9 bases align to TRBD2. This CDR3 comprises 14 residues. V lost 0 bases, J lost 8 bases, and 5 bases stayed unmatched. The V gene's germline CDR1 is DFQATT and CDR2 SNEGSKA (reference sequence). The CDR3: CSARDPAGGDEQFF. The CDR3 DNA sequence: TGCAGTGCTAGAGATCCGGCGGGAGGGGATGAGCAGTTCTTC.

The rearrangement links TRBV7-9 to TRBJ2-5; 11 bases are shared with TRBD2. Germline assignment: CDR1 SEHNR and CDR2 FQNEAQ (reference sequence). The CDR3 consists of 16 residues. J was trimmed by 4 bases and V by 6 bases; bases with no gene match: 10. This chain's CDR3 is CASSFGSGRAPETQYF. For the CDR3, the DNA is TGTGCCAGCAGTTTTGGTAGCGGGAGGGCCCCAGAGACCCAGTACTTC. Looking up the rest from reference TRBV7-9 and TRBJ2-5 gives the full variable domain: DTGVSQNPRHKITKRGQNVTFRCDPISEHNRLYWYRQTLGQGPEFLTYFQNEAQLEKSRLLSDRFSAERPKGSFSTLEIQRTEQGDSAMYLCASSFGSGRAPETQYFGPGTRLLVL.

This clonotype was recorded at least ten times. The V call is TRBV28, the J call TRBJ2-1; either TRBD1 or TRBD2 may fit D (6 bases each). V dropped 10 bases and J dropped 10 bases, with 17 bases sitting between them. This CDR3 contains 12 residues. Germline V lookup: CDR1 MDHEN, CDR2 SYDVKM. The CDR3 reads CATEERGEEQFF. CDR3 bases: TGTGCCACCGAGGAGAGGGGGGAGGAGCAGTTCTTC. Filled out from reference TRBV28 and TRBJ2-1, the complete variable domain reads DVKVTQSSRYLVKRTGEKVFLECVQDMDHENMFWYRQDPGLGLRLIYFSYDVKMKEKGDIPEGYSVSREKKERFSLILESASTNQTSMYLCATEERGEEQFFGPGTRLTVL.

The table lists this clonotype with many counts. V gene TRBV2 combines with J gene TRBJ2-3; D uncertain. There are 14 residues in the CDR3. The V gene's germline CDR1 is SNHLY and CDR2 FYNNEI. The V and J ends lost 8 bases and 0 bases respectively, with 12 bases between them. This CDR3 reads CASGNGGSTDTQYF. CDR3 DNA: TGTGCCAGCGGAAATGGTGGCAGCACAGATACGCAGTATTTT. Variable domain in full (rest from reference TRBV2 and TRBJ2-3): EPEVTQTPSHQVTQMGQEVILRCVPISNHLYFYWYRQILGQKVEFLVSFYNNEISEKSEIFDDQFSVERPDGSNFTLKIRSTKLEDSAMYFCASGNGGSTDTQYFGPGTRLTVL.

The chain combines TRBV2 with TRBJ2-3, with 8 bases fitting TRBD2. The CDR3 is 15 amino acids. The germline CDR1 and CDR2 sequences are SNHLY and FYNNEI. The junction had 7 bases not matched to a gene; V was cut back by 8 bases and J by 0 bases. This CDR3 reads CASVMLAGSTDTQYF. Written as DNA, the CDR3 is TGTGCCAGCGTCATGCTAGCGGGTAGCACAGATACGCAGTATTTT.

This clonotype showed up many times. V gene TRBV5-1 combines with J gene TRBJ2-3; perhaps D is TRBD1 or TRBD2 (6 bases each). The CDR3 length is 15 residues. V gave up 0 bases and J gave up 4 bases, with 12 bases separating them. CDR1 and CDR2 (germline): SGHRS, YFSETQ. CDR3 loop: CASSLDGGLADTQYF. Written as DNA, the CDR3 is TGCGCCAGCAGCTTGGACGGGGGCTTAGCAGATACGCAGTATTTT. Filled out from reference TRBV5-1 and TRBJ2-3, the complete variable domain reads KAGVTQTPRYLIKTRGQQVTLSCSPISGHRSVSWYQQTPGQGLQFLFEYFSETQRNKGNFPGRFSGRQFSNSRSEMNVSTLELGDSALYLCASSLDGGLADTQYFGPGTRLTVL.

Notes on this clonotype: Just one base apart from a much larger clone, this may be a read error. The chain combines TRBV11-2 with TRBJ1-1; 7 nucleotides agree with TRBD1. V was pared by 2 bases and J by 5 bases, with 8 bases of the junction left unmatched. The CDR3 is made up of 15 amino acids. CDR1 is SGHAT and CDR2 is FQNNGV in the germline V gene. The CDR3 reads CASSLFGQAGTEAFF. Here the CDR3 DNA reads TGTGCCAGCAGCTTATTTGGACAGGCTGGGACTGAAGCTTTCTTT.